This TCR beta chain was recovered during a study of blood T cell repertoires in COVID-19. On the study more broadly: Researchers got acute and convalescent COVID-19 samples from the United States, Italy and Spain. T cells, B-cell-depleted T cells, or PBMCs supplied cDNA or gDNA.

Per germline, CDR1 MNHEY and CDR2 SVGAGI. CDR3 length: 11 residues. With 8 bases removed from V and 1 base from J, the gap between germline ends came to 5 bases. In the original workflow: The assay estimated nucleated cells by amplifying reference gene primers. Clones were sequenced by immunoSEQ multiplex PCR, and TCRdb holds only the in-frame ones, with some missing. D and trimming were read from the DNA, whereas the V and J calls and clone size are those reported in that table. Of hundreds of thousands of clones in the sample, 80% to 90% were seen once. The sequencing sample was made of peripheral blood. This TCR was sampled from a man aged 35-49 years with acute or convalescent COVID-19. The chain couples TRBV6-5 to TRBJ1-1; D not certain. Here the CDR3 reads CASAGNTEAFF. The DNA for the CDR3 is TGTGCCAGCGCAGGGAACACTGAAGCTTTCTTT.